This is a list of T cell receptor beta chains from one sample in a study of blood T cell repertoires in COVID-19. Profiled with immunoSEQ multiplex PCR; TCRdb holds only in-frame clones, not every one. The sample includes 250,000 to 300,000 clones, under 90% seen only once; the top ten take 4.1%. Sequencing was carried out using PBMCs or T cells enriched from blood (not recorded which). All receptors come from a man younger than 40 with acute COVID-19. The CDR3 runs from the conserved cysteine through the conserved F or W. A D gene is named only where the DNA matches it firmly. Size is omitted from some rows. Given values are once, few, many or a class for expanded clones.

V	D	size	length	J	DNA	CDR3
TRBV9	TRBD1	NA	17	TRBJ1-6	TGTGCCAGCAGCGCGACAGCCTCGGGACAGTATAATTCACCCCTCCACTTT	CASSATASGQYNSPLHF
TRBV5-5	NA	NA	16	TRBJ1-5	TGTGCCAGCAGCATGAGAGTAATCGGAGGTAATCAGCCCCAGCATTTT	CASSMRVIGGNQPQHF
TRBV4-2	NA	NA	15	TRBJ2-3	TGTGCCAGCAGCCAAGAGGTACTAGCCACAGATACGCAGTATTTT	CASSQEVLATDTQYF
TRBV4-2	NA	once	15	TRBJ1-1	TGTGCCAGCAGCCAGGGCGGACAAATGAACACTGAAGCTTTCTTT	CASSQGGQMNTEAFF
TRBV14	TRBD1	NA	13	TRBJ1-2	TGTGCCAGCAGCCTAAACCCGGGACAGGGCCATCTCTTC	CASSLNPGQGHLF
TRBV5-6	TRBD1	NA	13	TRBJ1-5	TGTGCCAGCAGCTTGGACAGGGGCCAGCCCCAGCATTTT	CASSLDRGQPQHF
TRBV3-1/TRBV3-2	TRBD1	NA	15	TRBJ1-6	TGTGCCAGCAGCCAAGGGGACAGGGAAAATTCACCCCTCCACTTT	CASSQGDRENSPLHF
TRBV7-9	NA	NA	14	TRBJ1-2	TGTGCCAGCAGCTTAGCAGGGGAATCTGATGGCTACACCTTC	CASSLAGESDGYTF
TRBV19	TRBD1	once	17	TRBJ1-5	TGTGCCAGCGAGACACAGGGGAAAGGTTTGAGCAATCAGCCCCAGCATTTT	CASETQGKGLSNQPQHF
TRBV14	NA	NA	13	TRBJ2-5	TGTGCCAGCAGCCAAACAGGGATCGGGACCCAGTACTTC	CASSQTGIGTQYF
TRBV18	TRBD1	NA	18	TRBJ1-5	TGTGCCAGCTCACGAGCCATCATTGGACAGGGTGGCAATCAGCCCCAGCATTTT	CASSRAIIGQGGNQPQHF
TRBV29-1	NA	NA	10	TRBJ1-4	TGCAGCGTTGCGAATGAAAAACTGTTTTTT	CSVANEKLFF
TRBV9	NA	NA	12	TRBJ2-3	TGTGCCAGCAGCGTACAGTCAGATACGCAGTATTTT	CASSVQSDTQYF
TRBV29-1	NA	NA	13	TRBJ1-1	TGCAGCGTTGCGGGACAAGCTAGTCTTAAAGCTTTCTTT	CSVAGQASLKAFF
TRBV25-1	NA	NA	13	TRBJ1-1	TGTGCCAGCAGTGACCCAGAGAACACTGAAGCTTTCTTT	CASSDPENTEAFF
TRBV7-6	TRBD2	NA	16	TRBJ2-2	TGTGCCAGCAGCTCTAGCGGGAGTGCCAACACCGGGGAGCTGTTTTTT	CASSSSGSANTGELFF